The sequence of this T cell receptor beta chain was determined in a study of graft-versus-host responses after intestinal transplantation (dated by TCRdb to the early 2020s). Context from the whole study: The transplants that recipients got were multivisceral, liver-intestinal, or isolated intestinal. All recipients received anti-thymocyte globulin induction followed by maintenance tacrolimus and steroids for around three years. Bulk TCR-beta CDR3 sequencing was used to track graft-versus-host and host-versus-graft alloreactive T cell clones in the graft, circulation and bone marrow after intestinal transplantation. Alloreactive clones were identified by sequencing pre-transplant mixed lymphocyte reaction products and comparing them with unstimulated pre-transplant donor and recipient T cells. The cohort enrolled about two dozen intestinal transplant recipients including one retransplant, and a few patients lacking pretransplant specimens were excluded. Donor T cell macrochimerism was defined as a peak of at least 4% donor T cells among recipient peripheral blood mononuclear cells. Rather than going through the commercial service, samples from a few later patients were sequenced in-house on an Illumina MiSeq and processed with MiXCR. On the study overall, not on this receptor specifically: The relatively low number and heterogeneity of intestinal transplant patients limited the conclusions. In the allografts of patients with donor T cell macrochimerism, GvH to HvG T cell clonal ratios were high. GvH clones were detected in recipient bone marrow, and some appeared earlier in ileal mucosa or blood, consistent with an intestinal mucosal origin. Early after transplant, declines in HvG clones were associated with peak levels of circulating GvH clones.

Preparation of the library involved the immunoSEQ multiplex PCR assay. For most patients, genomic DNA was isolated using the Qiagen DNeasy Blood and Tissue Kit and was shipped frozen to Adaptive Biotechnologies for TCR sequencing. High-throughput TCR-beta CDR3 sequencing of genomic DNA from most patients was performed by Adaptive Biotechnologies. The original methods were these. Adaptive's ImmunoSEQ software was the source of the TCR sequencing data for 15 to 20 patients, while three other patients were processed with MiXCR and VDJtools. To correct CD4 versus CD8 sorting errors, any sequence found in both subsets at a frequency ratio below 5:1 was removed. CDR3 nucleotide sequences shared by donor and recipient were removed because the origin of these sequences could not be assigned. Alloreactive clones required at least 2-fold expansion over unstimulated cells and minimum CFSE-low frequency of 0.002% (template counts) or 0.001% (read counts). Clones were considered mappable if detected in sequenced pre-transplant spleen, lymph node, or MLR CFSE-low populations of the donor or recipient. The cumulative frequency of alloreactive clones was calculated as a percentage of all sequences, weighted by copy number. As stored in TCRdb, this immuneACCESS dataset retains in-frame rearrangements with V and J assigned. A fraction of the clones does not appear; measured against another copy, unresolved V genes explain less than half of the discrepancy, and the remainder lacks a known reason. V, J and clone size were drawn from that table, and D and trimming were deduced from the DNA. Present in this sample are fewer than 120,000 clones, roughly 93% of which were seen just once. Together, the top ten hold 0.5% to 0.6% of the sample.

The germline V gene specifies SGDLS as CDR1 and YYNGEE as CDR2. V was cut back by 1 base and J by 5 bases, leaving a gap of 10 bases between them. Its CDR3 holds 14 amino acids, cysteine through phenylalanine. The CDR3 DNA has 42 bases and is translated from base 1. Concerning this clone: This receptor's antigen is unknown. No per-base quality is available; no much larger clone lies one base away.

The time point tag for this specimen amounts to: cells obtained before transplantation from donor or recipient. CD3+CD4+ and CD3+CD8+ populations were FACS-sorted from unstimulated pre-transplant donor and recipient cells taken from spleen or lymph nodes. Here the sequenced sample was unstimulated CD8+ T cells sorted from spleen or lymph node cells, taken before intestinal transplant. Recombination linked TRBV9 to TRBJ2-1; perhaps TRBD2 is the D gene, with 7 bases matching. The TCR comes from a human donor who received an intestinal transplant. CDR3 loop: CASSVFGGHNEQFF. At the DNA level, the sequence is TGTGCCAGCAGCGTATTCGGGGGGCACAATGAGCAGTTCTTC.